The 31 T cell receptor beta chains listed next were all sequenced from one sample in a study of shared clonotypes between healthy human individuals. Method: immunoSEQ multiplex PCR; TCRdb's copy keeps in-frame clones and lacks some. The repertoire holds approximately 320,000 clones, with around 87% as singletons. Material for sequencing was memory CD8+ T cells sorted from blood. Described subset: CD45RO+ cells pooled with CCR7-negative TemRA cells. Every receptor here comes from a man younger than 30 in good health.

The genes are TRBV6-1 and TRBJ2-3, with D hard to call. Germline V gene data show CDR1 as MNHNS and CDR2 as SASEGT. V lost 6 bases, J lost 0 bases, and 10 bases lay in between. The CDR3 totals 14 residues. DNA of the CDR3: TGTGCCAGCAGAGTGCGGTATAGCACAGATACGCAGTATTTT. As protein: CASRVRYSTDTQYF.

The table lists this clone with a count of one. The chain recombines TRBV25-1 with TRBJ1-1; D gene unclear. The CDR3 is 15 residues long. Trimming took off 1 base at V and 3 bases at J, with 12 bases between the two ends. CDR1 and CDR2 from the germline V gene are MGHDK and SYGVNS. DNA of the CDR3: TGTGCCAGCAGTGAATCCTGGGCAGCACACACTGAAGCTTTCTTT. Amino acids: CASSESWAAHTEAFF.

The chain combines TRBV2 with TRBJ2-5; the D is unclear. This CDR3 comprises 15 residues. CDR1 SNHLY and CDR2 FYNNEI come from the germline V gene. With 5 bases removed from V and 1 base from J, the gap between germline ends came to 14 bases. CDR3: CASSHPPDGQETQYF. CDR3 nucleotides: TGTGCCAGCAGTCATCCCCCCGACGGCCAAGAGACCCAGTACTTC. The full variable domain, with the rest looked up from reference TRBV2 and TRBJ2-5, is EPEVTQTPSHQVTQMGQEVILRCVPISNHLYFYWYRQILGQKVEFLVSFYNNEISEKSEIFDDQFSVERPDGSNFTLKIRSTKLEDSAMYFCASSHPPDGQETQYFGPGTRLLVL.

The chain links TRBV4-1 to TRBJ2-3; 8 bases line up with TRBD2. This CDR3 spans 15 amino acids. Losses at the gene ends were 4 bases for V and 4 bases for J; bases not matched to a gene: 7. CDR1 is MGHRA and CDR2 is YSYEKL in the germline V gene. CDR3: CASSRPPGGADTQYF. The CDR3, as DNA: TGCGCCAGCAGCCGGCCCCCGGGAGGGGCAGATACGCAGTATTTT.

The chain recombines TRBV2 with TRBJ2-1; TRBD2 agrees at 11 bases. This CDR3 is 15 amino acids long. V gave up 8 bases and J gave up 4 bases; unmatched junction bases: 7. Germline lookup yields CDR1 SNHLY and CDR2 FYNNEI. The CDR3 coding sequence is TGTGCCAGCGCCGCGGGACTAGCGGAATACAATGAGCAGTTCTTC. The encoded protein is CASAAGLAEYNEQFF.

J is TRBJ1-2 and V is TRBV5-1; possible D gene TRBD1, 6 bases. CDR1 and CDR2 from the germline V gene are SGHRS and YFSETQ. Trimming removed 0 bases at V and 5 bases at J, with 14 bases between. The CDR3 sequence is 15 residues long. This chain's CDR3 is CASSLGPYRAYGYTF. In DNA form, the CDR3 reads TGCGCCAGCAGCTTGGGTCCGTACAGGGCATATGGCTACACCTTC.

The rearrangement joins TRBV28 to TRBJ2-7, with TRBD1 matching 8 bases. The V gene end was trimmed by 3 bases and the J gene end by 6 bases; junction bases not matched to a gene: 7. CDR1 and CDR2 (germline): MDHEN, SYDVKM. This CDR3 has 14 residues. The CDR3 DNA follows: TGTGCCAGCAGTTTCTGGACAGGGTCGATCGAGCAGTACTTC. This gives the protein CASSFWTGSIEQYF.

This chain connects TRBV27 to TRBJ2-3, with D possibly matching TRBD1 (5 bases). V was clipped by 3 bases and J by 0 bases, with 10 bases between them. The CDR3 has 15 residues. The germline gives CDR1 MNHEY, CDR2 SMNVEV (reference sequence). The CDR3, as DNA: TGTGCCAGCAGTTTTCAGGGTCATAGCACAGATACGCAGTATTTT. Its translation is CASSFQGHSTDTQYF.

The chain links TRBV2 to TRBJ2-7; no definite D call. CDR1 is SNHLY, CDR2 FYNNEI, per germline. The V end lost 6 bases, the J end lost 0 bases, and 15 bases lay between the germline ends. This CDR3 comprises 15 residues. The CDR3 coding sequence is TGTGCCAGCAGCGAATATACAGAATCCTCCTACGAGCAGTACTTC. Its translation: CASSEYTESSYEQYF.

The V gene is TRBV7-2, the J gene TRBJ1-2, with 10 positions matching TRBD1. The length of the CDR3 is 19 residues. Per the germline V gene, CDR1 is SGHTA and CDR2 is FQGNSA. The V gene end was trimmed by 4 bases and the J gene end by 3 bases; junction bases not matched to a gene: 17. The CDR3 protein is CASSWKIRDRGGVDYGYTF. DNA of the CDR3: TGTGCCAGCAGCTGGAAAATTAGGGACAGGGGAGGGGTGGACTATGGCTACACCTTC. The full variable domain, rest sourced from reference TRBV7-2 and TRBJ1-2, is GAGVSQSPSNKVTEKGKDVELRCDPISGHTALYWYRQSLGQGLEFLIYFQGNSAPDKSGLPSDRFSAERTGGSVSTLTIQRTQQEDSAVYLCASSWKIRDRGGVDYGYTFGSGTRLTVV.

V is TRBV7-8 and J is TRBJ2-3; no firm D call. V dropped 1 base and J dropped 2 bases, with 7 bases sitting between them. This CDR3 comprises 14 residues. CDR1 and CDR2 (germline): SGHVS, FQNEAQ. CDR3 sequence: CASSLGIVTDTQYF. In DNA form, the CDR3 reads TGTGCCAGCAGCTTAGGGATTGTCACAGATACGCAGTATTTT.

V gene TRBV11-2 combines with J gene TRBJ2-3; 9 positions agree with TRBD1. CDR1 and CDR2 (germline): SGHAT, FQNNGV. The CDR3 spans 15 residues. The ends lost 5 bases at V and 5 bases at J; junction bases unmatched: 8. The CDR3 protein is CASSHFNRGQDTQYF. CDR3 sequence (DNA): TGTGCCAGCAGCCATTTTAACAGGGGGCAAGATACGCAGTATTTT.

The rearrangement joins TRBV5-5 to TRBJ2-3, with 11 bases aligning to TRBD2. The CDR3 sequence is 18 residues long. Germline CDR1 SGHKS, CDR2 YYEKEE (reference sequence). V shed 2 bases, J shed 2 bases, and the junction held 10 bases outside the gene matches. For the CDR3, the DNA is TGTGCCAGCAGCTTTTTCGCAGGACTAGCGGGTCCCACAGATACGCAGTATTTT. It translates to CASSFFAGLAGPTDTQYF.

The rearrangement uses TRBV11-3 and TRBJ2-7; D perhaps matches TRBD2 (5 bases). Per the germline V gene, CDR1 is SGHNT and CDR2 is YENEEA. V lost 5 bases, J lost 8 bases, and 19 bases lay in between. The CDR3 length is 14 residues. CDR3 sequence (DNA): TGTGCCAGCAGCGGTAGAGCGGACCCTACGAAGCAGTACTTC. Translating it yields CASSGRADPTKQYF.

For the CDR3, the DNA is TGTGCCACCAGCAGATTGGACAGACCTAATGAAAAACTGTTTTTT. Translation gives CATSRLDRPNEKLFF. The chain links TRBV15 to TRBJ1-4; D perhaps matches TRBD1 (6 bases). This CDR3 spans 15 amino acids. The germline CDR1 and CDR2 sequences are LNHNV and YYDKDF (reference sequence). Between the trimmed V and J ends, which lost 2 bases and 3 bases, there was a span of 10 bases.

J is TRBJ2-1 and V is TRBV27, with TRBD2 identical over 9 bases. This CDR3 is built from 17 residues. The junction had 14 bases not matched to a gene; V was cut back by 6 bases and J by 5 bases. Germline V gene sequence: CDR1 MNHEY, CDR2 SMNVEV (reference sequence). The CDR3 nucleotides read TGTGCCAGCAGCTTCCTCCCCACTAGCGGGCGAGACAATGAGCAGTTCTTC. This sequence encodes CASSFLPTSGRDNEQFF.

CDR3 loop: CASSQDGLAGGLGNEQFF. CDR3 bases: TGCGCCAGCAGCCAAGATGGGCTAGCGGGAGGACTTGGCAATGAGCAGTTCTTC. The chain links TRBV4-3 to TRBJ2-1; 11 nucleotides line up with TRBD2. CDR3 size: 18 residues. The V segment lost 0 bases and the J segment 6 bases; nucleotides outside the gene matches: 10. Germline CDR1 and CDR2: LGHNA and YSLEER.

The CDR3 bases are TGCGCCAGCAGTGAGGGTGGGGGGCATCCGCAGTATTTT. Encoded protein: CASSEGGGHPQYF. The rearrangement joins TRBV10-2 to TRBJ2-3; D possibly uses TRBD1 or TRBD2 (6 bases each). V dropped 2 bases and J dropped 10 bases, with 13 bases sitting between them. Germline V gene data show CDR1 as WSHSY and CDR2 as SAAADI. The CDR3 runs to 13 residues.

The chain uses TRBV19 and TRBJ1-2; D not certain. In germline, CDR1 is LNHDA, CDR2 SQIVND (reference sequence). The CDR3 is 12 residues long. The V end lost 6 bases, the J end lost 8 bases, and 13 bases lay between the germline ends. The chain's CDR3 is CASSLRYMGYTF. CDR3 DNA: TGTGCCAGTAGCCTTAGGTACATGGGCTACACCTTC.

The chain employs TRBV11-2 and TRBJ2-1; D is ambiguous. The germline V gene has CDR1 SGHAT and CDR2 FQNNGV. The V end lost 5 bases, the J end lost 0 bases, and 14 bases lay between the germline ends. This CDR3 is 16 amino acids long. CDR3 DNA: TGTGCCAGCAGCAAAGACACAACGTTCTCCTACAATGAGCAGTTCTTC. Translating gives CASSKDTTFSYNEQFF.

This chain connects TRBV7-8 to TRBJ2-1, with 7 nucleotides matching TRBD2. V trimming: 2 bases; J trimming: 4 bases; junction bases outside the gene matches: 5. The CDR3 covers 15 residues. The germline gives CDR1 SGHVS, CDR2 FQNEAQ. Here the CDR3 reads CASSLTLAEYNEQFF. CDR3 in DNA: TGTGCCAGCAGCTTAACCCTAGCGGAGTACAATGAGCAGTTCTTC.

This chain uses TRBV11-2 with TRBJ2-7; no definite D call. The length of the CDR3 is 12 residues. V was trimmed by 6 bases and J by 4 bases, leaving 10 bases between them. The germline gives CDR1 SGHAT, CDR2 FQNNGV. DNA for the CDR3: TGTGCCAGCAGTTCGTCGGCGTACGAGCAGTACTTC. This sequence encodes CASSSSAYEQYF.

The chain recombines TRBV11-2 with TRBJ2-5; 9 bases are a match to TRBD1. Germline lookup yields CDR1 SGHAT and CDR2 FQNNGV. J lost 2 bases, V lost 2 bases, and 3 bases had no gene match. This CDR3 is built from 15 residues. As DNA, the CDR3 is TGTGCCAGCAGCTTAAGGGACAGGGCACAAGAGACCCAGTACTTC. Its translation: CASSLRDRAQETQYF.

The J gene is TRBJ1-2, the V gene TRBV28, with unresolved D. V was trimmed by 2 bases and J by 3 bases, leaving 13 bases between them. Germline CDR1 MDHEN, CDR2 SYDVKM. CDR3 length equals 15 residues. The DNA of the CDR3 is TGTGCCAGCAGTTTAAATCCGGGGATCGACTATGGCTACACCTTC. This translates into CASSLNPGIDYGYTF.

The V gene is TRBV7-6, the J gene TRBJ2-7; no clear D gene. This CDR3 is 14 amino acids long. Trimming shortened V by 1 base and J by 0 bases, and 7 bases separated the two germline ends. Per the germline V gene, CDR1 is SGHVS and CDR2 is FNYEAQ. The CDR3 nucleotides read TGTGCCAGCAGCTTAGACCAGAACTCCTACGAGCAGTACTTC. It translates to CASSLDQNSYEQYF.

The gene calls are TRBV2 and TRBJ1-2; D may be TRBD1 (6 bases). CDR1 and CDR2 from the germline V gene are SNHLY and FYNNEI. The CDR3 consists of 15 residues. The V end was cut by 7 bases, the J end by 8 bases, with 23 bases between. CDR3 sequence: CASTSGAWLSEGYTF. The CDR3 nucleotides are TGTGCCAGCACCTCAGGGGCATGGCTATCGGAAGGCTACACCTTC. Drawing the rest from reference TRBV2 and TRBJ1-2, the complete variable domain is EPEVTQTPSHQVTQMGQEVILRCVPISNHLYFYWYRQILGQKVEFLVSFYNNEISEKSEIFDDQFSVERPDGSNFTLKIRSTKLEDSAMYFCASTSGAWLSEGYTFGSGTRLTVV.

The rearrangement uses TRBV11-2 and TRBJ2-7; D is undetermined. CDR1 SGHAT and CDR2 FQNNGV come from the germline V gene. The CDR3 totals 15 residues. V shed 3 bases and J shed 3 bases, with 15 bases lying between them. The CDR3 region has the DNA TGTGCCAGCAGCTTCCCTCTCTCGGGTCTCTACGAGCAGTACTTC. Its protein is CASSFPLSGLYEQYF.

The rearrangement uses TRBV25-1 and TRBJ2-1; D is possibly TRBD1 or TRBD2 (6 bases each). CDR3 size: 17 residues. Looked up from germline, CDR1 is MGHDK and CDR2 is SYGVNS. V lost 4 bases, J lost 2 bases, and 18 bases lay in between. The CDR3 reads CASSARGVKFPYNEQFF. The CDR3 nucleotides read TGTGCCAGCAGTGCAAGGGGGGTCAAATTCCCCTACAATGAGCAGTTCTTC.

The rearrangement links TRBV9 to TRBJ2-1; 7 nucleotides line up with TRBD2. This CDR3 is built from 15 residues. Germline values: CDR1 SGDLS, CDR2 YYNGEE. With V trimmed by 0 bases and J by 2 bases, 2 bases remained unmatched. CDR3: CASSVEAGAYNEQFF. DNA for the CDR3: TGTGCCAGCAGCGTAGAGGCGGGGGCCTACAATGAGCAGTTCTTC.

The J gene is TRBJ1-4, the V gene TRBV10-2; 8 nucleotides align to TRBD1. The CDR3 extends over 12 amino acids. Germline CDR1 and CDR2: WSHSY and SAAADI. V was clipped by 3 bases and J by 12 bases; unmatched bases: 3. This CDR3 is CASSDPGGELFF. The DNA of the CDR3 is TGCGCCAGCAGTGACCCAGGGGGCGAACTGTTTTTT.

The genes are TRBV10-1 and TRBJ2-2; unclear D gene. The germline V gene has CDR1 WNHNN and CDR2 SYGVQD (reference sequence). Trimming stripped 0 bases from V and 6 bases from J, with 2 bases between. The CDR3 extends over 12 amino acids. The CDR3 DNA reads TGCGCCAGCAGTGAGTCGTCCGGGGAGCTGTTTTTT. Translated, it gives CASSESSGELFF.